Shown below are 32 T cell receptor beta chains from a single sample sequenced in a study of memory CD4+ T cells and cytomegalovirus serostatus. TCRdb keeps only in-frame clones here, not all; method: immunoSEQ multiplex PCR. The sample carries just under 40,000 clones, 78% recorded once. The sort gate was single viable CD3+CD4+CD8-CD45RO+ cells for memory CD4+ T cells. Material: memory CD4+ T cells from blood. The receptors here all came from an adult in good health and CMV-seronegative.

This clone was seen only a few times. The chain is built from TRBV27 and TRBJ1-1; D is undetermined. Looked up from germline, CDR1 is MNHEY and CDR2 is SMNVEV (reference sequence). V lost 4 bases, J lost 2 bases, and 8 bases lay in between. There are 13 residues in the CDR3. The CDR3 protein is CASSWAFNTEAFF. The CDR3 bases are TGTGCCAGCAGTTGGGCGTTTAACACTGAAGCTTTCTTT.

The chain carries TRBV5-1 and TRBJ2-3; 10 bases agree with TRBD2. The CDR3 consists of 18 residues. The germline gives CDR1 SGHRS, CDR2 YFSETQ. V gave up 3 bases and J gave up 0 bases; unmatched junction bases: 10. CDR3 nucleotides: TGCGCCAGCAGCTCCTGGGGGTGGACTAGCGGTAGCACAGATACGCAGTATTTT. Protein product: CASSSWGWTSGSTDTQYF.

V usage is TRBV7-6 and J usage is TRBJ2-7; 8 bases are a match to TRBD2. After removal of 5 bases from V and 4 bases from J, the junction contained 10 bases not matched to a gene. The CDR3 is 15 amino acids. Germline CDR1 SGHVS, CDR2 FNYEAQ. CDR3 nucleotide sequence: TGTGCCAGCAGCCCCACGGAGCGGGGGATGTACGAGCAGTACTTC. Its translation: CASSPTERGMYEQYF.

The V call is TRBV10-2, the J call TRBJ1-2, with D unclear. Germline V gene sequence: CDR1 WSHSY, CDR2 SAAADI. V was shortened by 2 bases and J by 3 bases, with 7 bases between the two germline ends. CDR3 size: 13 residues. The CDR3 is CASSEDRDYGYTF. CDR3 DNA sequence: TGCGCCAGCAGTGAGGACCGCGACTATGGCTACACCTTC.

The V call is TRBV6-1, the J call TRBJ1-5; D uncertain. The ends were cut back, 8 bases at V and 0 bases at J, with 14 bases in the middle. The CDR3 consists of 15 residues. Germline CDR1 is MNHNS and CDR2 is SASEGT. CDR3 DNA: TGTGCCAGCCAACTAACCCTCTCTAGCAATCAGCCCCAGCATTTT. As protein: CASQLTLSSNQPQHF.

The V and J genes are TRBV2 and TRBJ1-1; D remains unclear. CDR3 size: 14 residues. Looked up from germline, CDR1 is SNHLY and CDR2 is FYNNEI. The V gene lost 2 bases and the J gene lost 1 base, with 8 bases spanning the gap. In nucleotides, the CDR3 is TGTGCCAGCAGTGAAAAAGGCGGGAACACTGAAGCTTTCTTT. Protein sequence: CASSEKGGNTEAFF. Full variable domain (rest looked up from reference TRBV2 and TRBJ1-1): EPEVTQTPSHQVTQMGQEVILRCVPISNHLYFYWYRQILGQKVEFLVSFYNNEISEKSEIFDDQFSVERPDGSNFTLKIRSTKLEDSAMYFCASSEKGGNTEAFFGQGTRLTVV.

In this sample, this clone turned up once. J is TRBJ1-1 and V is TRBV30; a possible D gene is TRBD1 (6 bases). The ends were cut back, 1 base at V and 11 bases at J, with 20 bases in the middle. The CDR3 has 14 residues. Germline V gene lookup returns CDR1 GTSNPN and CDR2 SVGIG (reference sequence). CDR3 sequence: CAWSGPGGAGQAFF. The CDR3 DNA sequence: TGTGCCTGGAGTGGACCCGGGGGGGCCGGCCAGGCTTTCTTT.

The chain has TRBV2 and TRBJ1-1, with unresolved D. Trimming stripped 8 bases from V and 3 bases from J, with 16 bases between. Looked up from germline, CDR1 is SNHLY and CDR2 is FYNNEI. This CDR3 has 14 amino acids. CDR3 loop: CASHPTREHTEAFF. As DNA, the CDR3 is TGTGCCAGCCACCCAACCCGGGAACACACTGAAGCTTTCTTT.

The chain combines TRBV2 with TRBJ2-1, with 15 positions matching TRBD2. CDR3 length: 17 residues. V was clipped by 5 bases and J by 6 bases; unmatched bases: 8. Per the germline V gene, CDR1 is SNHLY and CDR2 is FYNNEI. The CDR3 sequence is CASSPTGTSGGINEQFF. CDR3 coding DNA: TGTGCCAGCAGTCCAACCGGGACTAGCGGGGGGATCAATGAGCAGTTCTTC.

J is TRBJ2-3 and V is TRBV5-1; 9 bases align to TRBD1. CDR1 and CDR2 from the germline V gene are SGHRS and YFSETQ. CDR3 length equals 15 residues. V shed 5 bases, J shed 0 bases, and the junction held 4 bases outside the gene matches. The CDR3 region is CASSSGQGSTDTQYF. Written as DNA, the CDR3 is TGCGCCAGCAGTTCCGGACAGGGGAGCACAGATACGCAGTATTTT.

The chain joins TRBV2 to TRBJ2-5; weak D call: TRBD2 (6 bases). CDR3 length equals 12 residues. Trimming stripped 8 bases from V and 5 bases from J, with 12 bases between. CDR1 SNHLY and CDR2 FYNNEI come from the germline V gene. The CDR3 DNA reads as TGTGCCAGCTCGGGGGAGGTGGAGACCCAGTACTTC. Its protein product is CASSGEVETQYF.

V gene TRBV6-7 combines with J gene TRBJ2-1, with 9 bases matching TRBD2. TRBV6-7 qualifies as an ORF whose function is uncertain. The CDR3 covers 15 residues. The V gene end was trimmed by 10 bases and the J gene end by 0 bases; junction bases not matched to a gene: 7. The CDR3 region has the DNA TGTGCCATCCGACTAGCGGAGAACTCCTACAATGAGCAGTTCTTC. Encoded protein: CAIRLAENSYNEQFF.

The gene calls are TRBV6-1 and TRBJ1-2; D not certain. V was clipped by 0 bases and J by 4 bases, with 15 bases between them. The CDR3 runs to 16 residues. Germline assignment: CDR1 MNHNS and CDR2 SASEGT. The CDR3: CASSEAWTAAGYGYTF. CDR3 sequence (DNA): TGTGCCAGCAGTGAAGCCTGGACGGCGGCGGGCTATGGCTACACCTTC.

The chain combines TRBV5-4 with TRBJ2-2, with 8 bases that match TRBD2. The V gene's germline CDR1 is SGHNT and CDR2 YYREEE (reference sequence). Trimming at V came to 4 bases and at J to 4 bases, leaving 9 bases not matched to a gene. The CDR3 is 16 amino acids. CDR3 nucleotide sequence: TGTGCCAGCAGCCGAAGGACTAGCTTCGGCACCGGGGAGCTGTTTTTT. Its protein product is CASSRRTSFGTGELFF.

The chain carries TRBV7-8 and TRBJ2-3, with 7 bases lining up with TRBD2. The germline CDR1 and CDR2 sequences are SGHVS and FQNEAQ. This CDR3 comprises 15 residues. V was pared by 2 bases and J by 4 bases, with 6 bases of the junction left unmatched. CDR3 residues: CASSLPQGGSDTQYF. DNA for the CDR3: TGTGCCAGCAGCTTACCTCAGGGAGGGTCAGATACGCAGTATTTT. The full variable domain, its missing parts supplied by reference TRBV7-8 and TRBJ2-3, is GAGVSQSPRYKVAKRGQDVALRCDPISGHVSLFWYQQALGQGPEFLTYFQNEAQLDKSGLPSDRFFAERPEGSVSTLKIQRTQQEDSAVYLCASSLPQGGSDTQYFGPGTRLTVL.

The chain carries TRBV7-2 and TRBJ2-5; 11 nucleotides match TRBD2. The CDR3 is 17 residues long. Unmatched junction bases numbered 4, after V lost 1 base and J lost 0 bases. The germline V gene has CDR1 SGHTA and CDR2 FQGNSA. Here the CDR3 reads CASSLGTSGLYQETQYF. The CDR3 coding sequence is TGTGCCAGCAGCTTAGGGACTAGCGGGCTGTACCAAGAGACCCAGTACTTC.

The rearrangement joins TRBV7-2 to TRBJ2-1; no reliable D call. Germline assignment: CDR1 SGHTA and CDR2 FQGNSA. This CDR3 region has 12 residues. V was trimmed by 4 bases and J by 5 bases, leaving 6 bases between them. The CDR3 region is CASSSRDNEQFF. Here the CDR3 DNA reads TGTGCCAGCAGCTCAAGGGACAATGAGCAGTTCTTC.

The chain combines TRBV7-2 with TRBJ2-3; 7 bases are shared with TRBD1. The junction had 5 bases not matched to a gene; V was cut back by 5 bases and J by 0 bases. Germline CDR1 SGHTA, CDR2 FQGNSA. The CDR3 is 15 residues long. CDR3 in DNA: TGTGCCAGCAGCATCCGACAGGGTAGCACAGATACGCAGTATTTT. This gives the protein CASSIRQGSTDTQYF.

The gene calls are TRBV7-9 and TRBJ1-5; 9 nucleotides align to TRBD1. Germline V lookup: CDR1 SEHNR, CDR2 FQNEAQ (reference sequence). V was clipped by 4 bases and J by 6 bases; unmatched bases: 16. The CDR3 covers 18 residues. CDR3 region: CASSSMRWDRVRGQPQHF. The DNA for the CDR3 is TGTGCCAGCAGCTCAATGAGATGGGACAGGGTGAGGGGTCAGCCCCAGCATTTT.

The CDR3 nucleotides are TGCGCCAGCAGCTTCGCCGGGACAGGGCAAAACTATGGCTACACCTTC. It translates to CASSFAGTGQNYGYTF. This rearrangement joins TRBV5-1 to TRBJ1-2; 9 bases align to TRBD1. The V segment lost 2 bases and the J segment 2 bases; nucleotides outside the gene matches: 7. The CDR3 spans 16 residues. Germline V gives CDR1 SGHRS, CDR2 YFSETQ.

CDR3 sequence: CASTSRGGLSDTQYF. As DNA, the CDR3 is TGTGCCAGCACCAGTCGCGGGGGACTATCAGATACGCAGTATTTT. The rearrangement links TRBV5-4 to TRBJ2-3; 7 bases line up with TRBD2. Germline CDR1 reads SGHNT; CDR2 reads YYREEE (reference sequence). Trimming removed 6 bases from V and 4 bases from J; junction bases left unmatched: 11. The CDR3 has 15 amino acids.

In its sample, this clone was seen once. V is TRBV11-3 and J is TRBJ2-3; 12 bases agree with TRBD2. The V segment lost 5 bases and the J segment 2 bases; nucleotides outside the gene matches: 5. This CDR3 spans 16 amino acids. Germline assignment: CDR1 SGHNT and CDR2 YENEEA. DNA of the CDR3: TGTGCCAGCAGCCGCAGACTAGCGGGGGACACAGATACGCAGTATTTT. Residues: CASSRRLAGDTDTQYF.

This clone occurred a few times. This chain joins TRBV10-3 and TRBJ1-1; D is uncertain. The germline V and J ends were trimmed by 2 bases and 8 bases, with 12 bases remaining between them. The CDR3 spans 13 residues. Germline V gene data show CDR1 as ENHRY and CDR2 as SYGVKD. In DNA form, the CDR3 reads TGTGCCATCAGTGAGGGTCAGAGAGGGGAAGCTTTCTTT. Translated: CAISEGQRGEAFF.

This chain links TRBV10-3 with TRBJ2-5; D gene unclear. CDR1 and CDR2 (germline): ENHRY, SYGVKD. The CDR3 is 13 residues long. With 4 bases removed from V and 6 bases from J, the gap between germline ends came to 12 bases. The CDR3 reads CAISGFMTKTQYF. The CDR3 DNA follows: TGTGCCATCAGTGGTTTCATGACGAAGACCCAGTACTTC.

The rearrangement joins TRBV14 to TRBJ1-1, with D hard to call. CDR1 SGHDN and CDR2 FVKESK come from the germline V gene. The CDR3 totals 15 residues. The V gene lost 0 bases and the J gene lost 4 bases, with 12 bases spanning the gap. Here the CDR3 reads CASSQDGPWATEAFF. CDR3 sequence (DNA): TGTGCCAGCAGCCAAGATGGTCCTTGGGCCACTGAAGCTTTCTTT. The entire variable domain, with the rest obtained from reference TRBV14 and TRBJ1-1, is as follows: EAGVTQFPSHSVIEKGQTVTLRCDPISGHDNLYWYRRVMGKEIKFLLHFVKESKQDESGMPNNRFLAERTGGTYSTLKVQPAELEDSGVYFCASSQDGPWATEAFFGQGTRLTVV.

The chain employs TRBV7-7 and TRBJ1-3; tentative D call: TRBD1 (6 bases). Per the germline V gene, CDR1 is SSHAT and CDR2 is FNYEAQ (reference sequence). V lost 5 bases, J lost 0 bases, and 11 bases lay in between. This CDR3 contains 15 residues. The CDR3 sequence is CASSPGQNSGNTIYF. DNA of the CDR3: TGTGCCAGCAGCCCCGGACAGAACTCTGGAAACACCATATATTTT.

The chain links TRBV5-1 to TRBJ2-5; D gene uncertain. V was pared by 3 bases and J by 3 bases, with 12 bases between. CDR3 length: 14 amino acids. In germline, CDR1 is SGHRS, CDR2 YFSETQ. CDR3 loop: CASSSGRLKETQYF. DNA for the CDR3: TGCGCCAGCAGCTCTGGACGGTTAAAAGAGACCCAGTACTTC.

The chain employs TRBV5-8 and TRBJ2-1; D ambiguous. Germline V gene sequence: CDR1 SGHTS, CDR2 YDEGEE. This CDR3 is built from 12 residues. Trimming removed 5 bases at V and 7 bases at J, with 10 bases between. CDR3 loop: CASRRSRNEQFF. The CDR3 coding sequence is TGTGCCAGCAGGAGATCGAGGAATGAGCAGTTCTTC.

The chain is built from TRBV5-8 and TRBJ1-1; 7 nucleotides line up with TRBD1. The CDR3 consists of 15 residues. V lost 4 bases to trimming and J lost 2 bases; unmatched junction nucleotides: 8. The germline CDR1 and CDR2 sequences are SGHTS and YDEGEE. CDR3 sequence (DNA): TGTGCCAGCAGCCTTTGGACAGGCAAAAACACTGAAGCTTTCTTT. This gives the protein CASSLWTGKNTEAFF. The full variable domain, its missing parts supplied by reference TRBV5-8 and TRBJ1-1, is EAGVTQSPTHLIKTRGQQATLRCSPISGHTSVYWYQQALGLGLQFLLWYDEGEERNRGNFPPRFSGRQFPNYSSELNVNALELEDSALYLCASSLWTGKNTEAFFGQGTRLTVV.

V gene TRBV11-2 combines with J gene TRBJ2-6; D ambiguous. Germline CDR1 reads SGHAT; CDR2 reads FQNNGV. V was pared by 3 bases and J by 0 bases, with 3 bases between. This CDR3 contains 14 residues. The chain's CDR3 is CASSLSSGANVLTF. As DNA, the CDR3 is TGTGCCAGCAGCTTGTCCTCTGGGGCCAACGTCCTGACTTTC.

This clone has just one count. CDR3: CASSTTGPGGNTIYF. Here the CDR3 DNA reads TGTGCCAGTAGTACGACGGGACCTGGAGGAAACACCATATATTTT. The V call is TRBV19, the J call TRBJ1-3; D possibly corresponds to TRBD1 (5 bases). Per germline, CDR1 LNHDA and CDR2 SQIVND (reference sequence). This CDR3 has 15 residues. V lost 4 bases and J lost 4, with 14 bases in between.

To note about this clone: The junction and the germline gene differ at one end; a read error may be behind it. CDR3 nucleotide sequence: TGTGCCAGCAGCGTAGCCGGGAGTCGAAGAACAGATACGCAGTATTTT. Translation: CASSVAGSRRTDTQYF. The rearrangement uses TRBV7-8 and TRBJ2-3; D is perhaps TRBD2 (6 bases). Germline V gene sequence: CDR1 SGHVS, CDR2 FQNEAQ. The CDR3 covers 16 residues.